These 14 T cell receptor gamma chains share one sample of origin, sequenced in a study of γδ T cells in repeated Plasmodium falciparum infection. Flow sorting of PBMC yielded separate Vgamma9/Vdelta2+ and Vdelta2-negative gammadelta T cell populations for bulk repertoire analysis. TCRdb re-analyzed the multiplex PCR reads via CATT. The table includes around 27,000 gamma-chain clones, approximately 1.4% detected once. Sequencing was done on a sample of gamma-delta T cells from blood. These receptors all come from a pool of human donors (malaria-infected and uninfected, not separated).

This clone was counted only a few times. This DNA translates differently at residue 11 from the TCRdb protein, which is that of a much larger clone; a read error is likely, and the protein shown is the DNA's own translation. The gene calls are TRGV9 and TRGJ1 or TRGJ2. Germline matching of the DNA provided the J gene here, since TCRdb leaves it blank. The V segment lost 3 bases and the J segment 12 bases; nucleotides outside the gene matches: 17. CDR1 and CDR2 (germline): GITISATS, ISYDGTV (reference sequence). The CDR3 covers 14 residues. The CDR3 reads CALWESTCRGRKLF. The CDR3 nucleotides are TGTGCCTTGTGGGAGTCCACGTGCAGGGGTAGGAAACTCTTT.

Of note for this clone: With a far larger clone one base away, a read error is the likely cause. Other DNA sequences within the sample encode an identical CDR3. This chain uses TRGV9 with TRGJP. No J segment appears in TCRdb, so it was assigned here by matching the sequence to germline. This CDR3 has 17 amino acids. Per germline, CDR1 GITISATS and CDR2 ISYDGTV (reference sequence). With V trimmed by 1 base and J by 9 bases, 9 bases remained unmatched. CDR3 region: CALWEVKLVLGKKIKVF. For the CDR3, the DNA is TGTGCCTTGTGGGAGGTAAAGTTAGTGTTGGGCAAAAAAATCAAGGTATTT.

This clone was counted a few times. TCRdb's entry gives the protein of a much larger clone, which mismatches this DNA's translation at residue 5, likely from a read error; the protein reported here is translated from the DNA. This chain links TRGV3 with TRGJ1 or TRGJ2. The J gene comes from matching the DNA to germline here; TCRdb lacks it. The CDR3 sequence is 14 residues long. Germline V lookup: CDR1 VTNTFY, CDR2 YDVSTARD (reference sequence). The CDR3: CATWGRLRRYKKLF. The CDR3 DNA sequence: TGTGCCACCTGGGGCAGGCTCCGGAGGTATAAGAAACTCTTT.

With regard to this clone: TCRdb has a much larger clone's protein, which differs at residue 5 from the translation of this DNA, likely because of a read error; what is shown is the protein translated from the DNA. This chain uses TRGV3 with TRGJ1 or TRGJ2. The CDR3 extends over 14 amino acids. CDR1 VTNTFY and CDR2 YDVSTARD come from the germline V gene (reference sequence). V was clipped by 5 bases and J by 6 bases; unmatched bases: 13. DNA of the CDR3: TGTGCCACCTGGGCCAGTCCGGGGGGTTATAAGAAACTCTTT. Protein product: CATWASPGGYKKLF.

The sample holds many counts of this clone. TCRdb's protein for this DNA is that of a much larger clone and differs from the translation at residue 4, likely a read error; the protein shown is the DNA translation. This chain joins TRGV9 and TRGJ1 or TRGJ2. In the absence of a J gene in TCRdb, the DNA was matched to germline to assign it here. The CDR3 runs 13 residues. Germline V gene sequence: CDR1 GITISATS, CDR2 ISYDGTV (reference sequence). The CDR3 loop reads CALGEVIPLEKLF. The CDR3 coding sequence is TGTGCCTTGGGGGAGGTTATCCCCCTTGAGAAACTCTTT.

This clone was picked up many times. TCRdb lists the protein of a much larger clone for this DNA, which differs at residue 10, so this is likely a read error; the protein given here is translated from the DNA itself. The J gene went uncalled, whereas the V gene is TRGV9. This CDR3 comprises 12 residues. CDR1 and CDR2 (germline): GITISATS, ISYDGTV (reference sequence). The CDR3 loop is CALWEVWERRLF. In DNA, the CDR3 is TGTGCCTTGTGGGAGGTGTGGGAGAGGAGACTCTTT.

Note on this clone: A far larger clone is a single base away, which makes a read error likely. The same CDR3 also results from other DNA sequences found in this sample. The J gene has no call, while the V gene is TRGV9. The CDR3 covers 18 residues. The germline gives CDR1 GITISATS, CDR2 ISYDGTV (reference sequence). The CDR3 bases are TGTGCCTTGTGGGAGAAACCAAGGGGGGAGTTGGGCAAAAAAATCAAGGTATTC. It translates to CALWEKPRGELGKKIKVF.

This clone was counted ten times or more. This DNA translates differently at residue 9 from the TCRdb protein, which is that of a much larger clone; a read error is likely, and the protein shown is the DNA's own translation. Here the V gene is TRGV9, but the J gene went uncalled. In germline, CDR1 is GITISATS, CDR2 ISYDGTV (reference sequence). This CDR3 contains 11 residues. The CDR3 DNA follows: TGTGCCTTGTGGGAGGTATATAAGGAACTCTTT. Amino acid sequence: CALWEVYKELF.

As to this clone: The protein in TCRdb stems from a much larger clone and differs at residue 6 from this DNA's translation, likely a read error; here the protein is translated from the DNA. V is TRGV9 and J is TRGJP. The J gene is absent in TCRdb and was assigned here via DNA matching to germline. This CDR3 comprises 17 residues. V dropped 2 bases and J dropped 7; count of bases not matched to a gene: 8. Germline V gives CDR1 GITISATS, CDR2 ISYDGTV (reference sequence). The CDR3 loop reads CALWEALIELGKKIKVF. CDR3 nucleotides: TGTGCCTTGTGGGAGGCTCTTATTGAGTTGGGCAAAAAAATCAAGGTATTT.

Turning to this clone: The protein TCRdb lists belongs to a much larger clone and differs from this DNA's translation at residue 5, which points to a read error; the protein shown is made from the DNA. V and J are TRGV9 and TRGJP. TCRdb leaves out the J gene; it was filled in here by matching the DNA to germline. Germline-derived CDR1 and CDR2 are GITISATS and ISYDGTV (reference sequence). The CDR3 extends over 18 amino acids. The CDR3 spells CALWKVGTQELGKKIKVF. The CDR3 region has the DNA TGTGCCTTGTGGAAGGTGGGTACGCAAGAGTTGGGCAAAAAAATCAAGGTATTT.

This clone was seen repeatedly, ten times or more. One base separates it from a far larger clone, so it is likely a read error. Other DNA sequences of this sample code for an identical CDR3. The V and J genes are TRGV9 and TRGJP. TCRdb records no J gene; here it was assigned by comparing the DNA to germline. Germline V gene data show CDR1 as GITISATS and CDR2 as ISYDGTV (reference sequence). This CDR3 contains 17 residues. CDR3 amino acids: CALWEAKQELGKKIKVF. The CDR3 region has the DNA TGTGCTTTGTGGGAGGCAAAACAAGAGTTGGGCAAAAAAATCAAGGTATTT.

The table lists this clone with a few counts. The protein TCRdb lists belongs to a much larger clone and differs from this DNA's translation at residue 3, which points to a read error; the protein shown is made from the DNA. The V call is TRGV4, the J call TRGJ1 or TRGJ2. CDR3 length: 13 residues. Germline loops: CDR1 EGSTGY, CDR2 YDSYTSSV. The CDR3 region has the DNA TGTGCCCCCTGGGATGGGCCGAGTTATAAGAAACTCTTT. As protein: CAPWDGPSYKKLF.

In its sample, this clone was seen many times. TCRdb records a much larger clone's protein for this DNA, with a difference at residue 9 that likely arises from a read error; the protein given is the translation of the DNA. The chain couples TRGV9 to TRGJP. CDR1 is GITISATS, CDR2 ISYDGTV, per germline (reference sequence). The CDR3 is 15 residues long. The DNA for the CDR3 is TGTGCCTTGTGGGAGGTGGAGTTGAGCAAAAAAATCAAGGTATTT. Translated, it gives CALWEVELSKKIKVF.

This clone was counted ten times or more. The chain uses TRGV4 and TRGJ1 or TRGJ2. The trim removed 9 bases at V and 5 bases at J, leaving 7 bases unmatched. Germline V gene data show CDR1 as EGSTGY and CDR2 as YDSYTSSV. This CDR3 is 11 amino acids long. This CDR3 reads CATPGHYKKLF. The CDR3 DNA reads TGTGCCACCCCGGGCCATTATAAGAAACTCTTT.